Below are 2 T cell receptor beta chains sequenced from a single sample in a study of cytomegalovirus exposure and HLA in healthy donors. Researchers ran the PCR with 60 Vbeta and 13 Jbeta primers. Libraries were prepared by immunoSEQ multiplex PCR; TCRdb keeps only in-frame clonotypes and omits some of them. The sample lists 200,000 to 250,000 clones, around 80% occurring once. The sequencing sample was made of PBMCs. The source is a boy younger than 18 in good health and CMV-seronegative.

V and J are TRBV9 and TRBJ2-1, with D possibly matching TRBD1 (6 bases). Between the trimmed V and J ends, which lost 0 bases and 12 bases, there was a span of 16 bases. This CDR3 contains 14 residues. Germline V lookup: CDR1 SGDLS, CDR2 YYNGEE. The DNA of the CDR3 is TGTGCCAGCAGCGTAGAGGGCACAGGGATAACGCAGTTCTTC. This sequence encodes CASSVEGTGITQFF.

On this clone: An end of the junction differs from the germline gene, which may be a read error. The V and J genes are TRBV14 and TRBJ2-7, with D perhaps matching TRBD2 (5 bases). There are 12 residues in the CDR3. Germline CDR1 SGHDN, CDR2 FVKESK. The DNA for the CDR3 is TGTGCCAGCAGCCAAGGGGCGACGAGGGTCAGCTTC. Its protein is CASSQGATRVSF.